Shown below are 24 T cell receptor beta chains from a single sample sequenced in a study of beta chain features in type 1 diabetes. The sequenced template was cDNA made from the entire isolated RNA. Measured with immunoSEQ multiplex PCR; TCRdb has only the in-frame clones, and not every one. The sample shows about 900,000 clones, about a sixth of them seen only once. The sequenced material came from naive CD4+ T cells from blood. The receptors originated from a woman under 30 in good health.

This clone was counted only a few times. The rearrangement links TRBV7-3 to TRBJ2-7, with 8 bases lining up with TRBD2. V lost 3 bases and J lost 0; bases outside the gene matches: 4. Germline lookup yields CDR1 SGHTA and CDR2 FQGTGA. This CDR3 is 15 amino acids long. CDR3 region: CASSFVAGPSYEQYF. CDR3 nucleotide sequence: TGTGCCAGCAGCTTTGTAGCGGGGCCCTCCTACGAGCAGTACTTC.

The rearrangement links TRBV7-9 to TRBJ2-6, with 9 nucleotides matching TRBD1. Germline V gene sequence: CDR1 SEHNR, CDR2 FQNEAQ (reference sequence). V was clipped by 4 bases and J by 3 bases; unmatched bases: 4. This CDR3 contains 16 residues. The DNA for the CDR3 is TGTGCCAGCAGCTCATACAGGGGGCTTGGGGCCAACGTCCTGACTTTC. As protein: CASSSYRGLGANVLTF.

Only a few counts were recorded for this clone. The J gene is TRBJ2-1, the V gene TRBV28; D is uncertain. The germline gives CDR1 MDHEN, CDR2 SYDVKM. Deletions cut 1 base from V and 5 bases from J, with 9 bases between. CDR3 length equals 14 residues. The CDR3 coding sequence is TGTGCCAGCAGTTTATTGTTGTCCCACAATGAGCAGTTCTTC. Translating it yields CASSLLLSHNEQFF.

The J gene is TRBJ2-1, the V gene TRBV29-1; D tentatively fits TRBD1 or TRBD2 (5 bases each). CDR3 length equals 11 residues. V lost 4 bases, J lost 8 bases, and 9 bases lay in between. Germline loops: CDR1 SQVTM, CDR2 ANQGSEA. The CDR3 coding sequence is TGCAGCGTTGCACTAGGGGATGAGCAGTTCTTC. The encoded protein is CSVALGDEQFF.

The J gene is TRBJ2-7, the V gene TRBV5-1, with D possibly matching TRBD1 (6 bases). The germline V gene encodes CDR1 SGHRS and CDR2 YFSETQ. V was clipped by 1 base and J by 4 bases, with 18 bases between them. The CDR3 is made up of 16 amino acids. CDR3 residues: CASSLLSRAGVYEQYF. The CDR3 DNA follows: TGCGCCAGCAGCTTGCTGTCGAGGGCAGGGGTTTACGAGCAGTACTTC.

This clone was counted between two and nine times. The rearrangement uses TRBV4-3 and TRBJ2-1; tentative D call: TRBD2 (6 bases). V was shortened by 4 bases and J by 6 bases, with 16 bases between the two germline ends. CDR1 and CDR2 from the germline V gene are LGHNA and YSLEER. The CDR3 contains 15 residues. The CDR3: CASSPPGRSANEQFF. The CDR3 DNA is TGCGCCAGCAGCCCCCCCGGGAGATCAGCCAATGAGCAGTTCTTC.

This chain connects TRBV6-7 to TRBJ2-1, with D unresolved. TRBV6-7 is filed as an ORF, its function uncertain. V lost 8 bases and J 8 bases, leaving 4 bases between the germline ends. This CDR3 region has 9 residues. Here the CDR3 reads CASAHEQFF. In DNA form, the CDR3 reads TGTGCCAGCGCCCATGAGCAGTTCTTC.

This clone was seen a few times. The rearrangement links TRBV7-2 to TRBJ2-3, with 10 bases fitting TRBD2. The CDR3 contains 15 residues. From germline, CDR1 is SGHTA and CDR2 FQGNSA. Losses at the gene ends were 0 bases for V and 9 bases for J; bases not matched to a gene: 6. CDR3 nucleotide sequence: TGTGCCAGCAGCTTAGCTGGGACTAGCGTTGAAACGCAGTATTTT. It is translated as CASSLAGTSVETQYF. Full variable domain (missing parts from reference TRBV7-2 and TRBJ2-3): GAGVSQSPSNKVTEKGKDVELRCDPISGHTALYWYRQSLGQGLEFLIYFQGNSAPDKSGLPSDRFSAERTGGSVSTLTIQRTQQEDSAVYLCASSLAGTSVETQYFGPGTRLTVL.

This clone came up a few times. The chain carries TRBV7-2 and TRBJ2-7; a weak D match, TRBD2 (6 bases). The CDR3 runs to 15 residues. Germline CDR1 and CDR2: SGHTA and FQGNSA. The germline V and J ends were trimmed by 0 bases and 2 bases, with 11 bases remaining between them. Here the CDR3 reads CASSLASSATYEQYF. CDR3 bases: TGTGCCAGCAGCTTAGCGTCTAGCGCGACCTACGAGCAGTACTTC.

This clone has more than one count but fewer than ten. Here the CDR3 DNA reads TGTGCCAGCAGCTTTTACGGGAGCAACCACGAGCAGTACTTC. Protein: CASSFYGSNHEQYF. The gene calls are TRBV5-6 and TRBJ2-7, with a weak D call TRBD2 (6 bases). Germline CDR1 SGHDT, CDR2 YYEEEE. V was shortened by 2 bases and J by 5 bases, with 14 bases between the two germline ends. The CDR3 sequence is 14 residues long.

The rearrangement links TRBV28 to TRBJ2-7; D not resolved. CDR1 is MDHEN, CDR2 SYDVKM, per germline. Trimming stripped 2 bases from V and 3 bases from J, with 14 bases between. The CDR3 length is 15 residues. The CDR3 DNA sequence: TGTGCCAGCAGTTTAGAGCCGACCAACAGCTACGAGCAGTACTTC. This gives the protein CASSLEPTNSYEQYF.

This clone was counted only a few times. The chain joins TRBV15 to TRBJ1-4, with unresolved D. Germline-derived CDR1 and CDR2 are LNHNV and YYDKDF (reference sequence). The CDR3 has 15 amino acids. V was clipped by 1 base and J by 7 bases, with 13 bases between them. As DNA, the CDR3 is TGTGCCACCAGCAGAGGGCCTAACGGTGGTGAAAAACTGTTTTTT. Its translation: CATSRGPNGGEKLFF.

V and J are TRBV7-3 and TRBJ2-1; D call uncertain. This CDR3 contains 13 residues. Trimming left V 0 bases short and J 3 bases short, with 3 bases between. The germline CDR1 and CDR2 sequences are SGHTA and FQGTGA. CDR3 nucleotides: TGTGCCAGCAGCTTAACCGACTACAATGAGCAGTTCTTC. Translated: CASSLTDYNEQFF.

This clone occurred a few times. In DNA form, the CDR3 reads TGTGCCAGCAGTTTACGCTCCCCCCGGGGTGGTGAGCAGTTCTTC. The encoded protein is CASSLRSPRGGEQFF. This rearrangement joins TRBV28 to TRBJ2-1, with D perhaps matching TRBD2 (5 bases). Germline V gene sequence: CDR1 MDHEN, CDR2 SYDVKM. This CDR3 has 15 amino acids. V lost 2 bases and J 9 bases, leaving 17 bases between the germline ends.

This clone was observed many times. The CDR3 loop is CASRPPPNEQFF. As DNA, the CDR3 is TGTGCCAGCAGACCTCCGCCCAATGAGCAGTTCTTC. The chain links TRBV2 to TRBJ2-1; no definite D call. Germline-derived CDR1 and CDR2 are SNHLY and FYNNEI. The V gene lost 6 bases and the J gene lost 6 bases, with 9 bases spanning the gap. The CDR3 covers 12 residues. Using reference TRBV2 and TRBJ2-1 for the parts outside the CDR3, the full variable domain is EPEVTQTPSHQVTQMGQEVILRCVPISNHLYFYWYRQILGQKVEFLVSFYNNEISEKSEIFDDQFSVERPDGSNFTLKIRSTKLEDSAMYFCASRPPPNEQFFGPGTRLTVL.

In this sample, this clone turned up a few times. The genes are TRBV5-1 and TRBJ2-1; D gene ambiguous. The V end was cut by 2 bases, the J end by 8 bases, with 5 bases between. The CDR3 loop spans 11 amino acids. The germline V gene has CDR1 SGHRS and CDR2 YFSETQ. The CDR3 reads CASSFSDEQFF. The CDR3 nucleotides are TGCGCCAGCAGCTTCAGTGATGAGCAGTTCTTC.

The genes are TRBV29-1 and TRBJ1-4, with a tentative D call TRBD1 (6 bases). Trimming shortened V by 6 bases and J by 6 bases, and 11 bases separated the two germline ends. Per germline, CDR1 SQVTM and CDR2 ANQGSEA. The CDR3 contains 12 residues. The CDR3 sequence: CSVSAGDEKLFF. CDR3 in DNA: TGCAGCGTCAGCGCAGGGGATGAAAAACTGTTTTTT.

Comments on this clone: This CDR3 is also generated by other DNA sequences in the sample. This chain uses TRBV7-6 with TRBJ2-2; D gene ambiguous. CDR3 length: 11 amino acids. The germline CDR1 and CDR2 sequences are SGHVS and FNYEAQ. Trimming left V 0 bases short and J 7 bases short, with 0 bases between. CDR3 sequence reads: CASSLAGELFF. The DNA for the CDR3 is TGTGCCAGCAGCTTAGCCGGGGAGCTGTTTTTT.

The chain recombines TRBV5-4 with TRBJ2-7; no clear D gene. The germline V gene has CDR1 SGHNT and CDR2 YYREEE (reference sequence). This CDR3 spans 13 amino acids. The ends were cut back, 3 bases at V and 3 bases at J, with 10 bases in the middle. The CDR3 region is CASSSPGRYEQYF. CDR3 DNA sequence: TGTGCCAGCAGCTCCCCAGGACGCTACGAGCAGTACTTC.

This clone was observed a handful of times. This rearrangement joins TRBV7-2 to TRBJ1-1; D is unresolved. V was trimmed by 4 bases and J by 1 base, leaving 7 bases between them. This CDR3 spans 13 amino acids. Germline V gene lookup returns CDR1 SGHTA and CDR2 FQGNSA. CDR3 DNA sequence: TGTGCCAGCAGCTCCGCACGGAACACTGAAGCTTTCTTT. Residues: CASSSARNTEAFF.

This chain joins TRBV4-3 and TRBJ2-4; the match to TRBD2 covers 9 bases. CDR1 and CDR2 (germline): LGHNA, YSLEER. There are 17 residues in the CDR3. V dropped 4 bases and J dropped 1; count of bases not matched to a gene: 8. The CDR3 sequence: CASSLSNSGSAKNIQYF. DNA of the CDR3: TGCGCCAGCAGCCTCAGCAATAGCGGGAGCGCCAAAAACATTCAGTACTTC.

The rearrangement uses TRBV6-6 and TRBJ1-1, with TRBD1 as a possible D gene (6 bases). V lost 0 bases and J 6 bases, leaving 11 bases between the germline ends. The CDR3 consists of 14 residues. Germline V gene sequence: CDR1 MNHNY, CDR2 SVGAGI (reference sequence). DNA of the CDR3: TGTGCCAGCAGTTACTCCACAGGGCTCTCTGAAGCTTTCTTT. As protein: CASSYSTGLSEAFF.

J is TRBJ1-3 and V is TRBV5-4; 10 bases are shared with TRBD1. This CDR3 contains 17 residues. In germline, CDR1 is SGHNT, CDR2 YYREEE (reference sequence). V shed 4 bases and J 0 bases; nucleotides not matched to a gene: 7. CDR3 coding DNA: TGTGCCAGCAGCCGCTCCGGACAGGGGGACTCTGGAAACACCATATATTTT. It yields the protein CASSRSGQGDSGNTIYF.

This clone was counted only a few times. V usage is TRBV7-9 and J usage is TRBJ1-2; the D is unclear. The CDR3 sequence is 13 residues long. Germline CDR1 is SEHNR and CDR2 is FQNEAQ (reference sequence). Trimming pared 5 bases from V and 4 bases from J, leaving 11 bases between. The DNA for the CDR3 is TGTGCCAGCAGCCACGCGACCACCTATGGCTACACCTTC. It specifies CASSHATTYGYTF.